This T cell receptor (beta chain) was documented in a study of CD8 T cells in Susac syndrome. An input of roughly 0.5 to 1 ug of RNA was subjected to reverse transcription using random hexamers. The TCR beta CDR3 was amplified by immunoSEQ multiplex PCR across 54 Vbeta, 13 Jbeta. TCRdb reanalysed the immunoSEQ multiplex PCR reads using MiXCR and keeps one entry per CDR3 protein. The table lists around 130,000 distinct CDR3 sequences, around nine tenths of them singletons. CD8+ and CD4+ T cells taken from blood had their TCR beta sequenced. V dropped 2 bases and J dropped 4 bases, with 13 bases sitting between them. The germline V gene has CDR1 SGDLS and CDR2 YYNGEE. This CDR3 region has 14 residues.

This chain joins TRBV9 and TRBJ2-7; unclear D gene. The source material was CD8+ T cells from PBMCs. This clonotype was sampled from a human donor with multiple sclerosis. The CDR3 loop reads CASSVTDQPYEQYF. DNA of the CDR3: TGTGCCAGCAGCGTGACGGACCAGCCGTACGAGCAGTACTTC.